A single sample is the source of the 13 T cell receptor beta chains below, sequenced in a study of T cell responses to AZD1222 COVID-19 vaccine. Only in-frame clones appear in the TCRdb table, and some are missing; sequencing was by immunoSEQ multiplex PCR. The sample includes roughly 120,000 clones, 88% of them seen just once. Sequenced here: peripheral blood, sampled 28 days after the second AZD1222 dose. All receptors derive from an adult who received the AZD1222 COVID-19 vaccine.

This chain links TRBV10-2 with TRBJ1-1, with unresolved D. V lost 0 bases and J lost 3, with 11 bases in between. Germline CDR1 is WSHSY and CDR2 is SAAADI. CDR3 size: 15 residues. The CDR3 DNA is TGCGCCAGCAGTGAGTCAGCAGGTGGGGACACTGAAGCTTTCTTT. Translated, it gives CASSESAGGDTEAFF.

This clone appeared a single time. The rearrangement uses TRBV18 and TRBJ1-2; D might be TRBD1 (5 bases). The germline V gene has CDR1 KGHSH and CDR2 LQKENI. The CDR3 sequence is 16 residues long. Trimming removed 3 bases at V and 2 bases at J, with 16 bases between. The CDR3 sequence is CASSPEGRSVNYGYTF. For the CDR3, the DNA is TGTGCCAGCTCACCCGAGGGGCGGTCAGTGAACTATGGCTACACCTTC.

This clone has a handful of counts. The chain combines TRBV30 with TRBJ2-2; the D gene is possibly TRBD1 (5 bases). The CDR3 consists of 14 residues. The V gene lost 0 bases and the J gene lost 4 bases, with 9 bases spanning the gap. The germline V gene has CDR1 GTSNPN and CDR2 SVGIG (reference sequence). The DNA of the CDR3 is TGTGCCTGGAGTGTACGACAGTTCACCGGGGAGCTGTTTTTT. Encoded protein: CAWSVRQFTGELFF.

DNA of the CDR3: TGTGCCAGCAGCTTTGATTCATTGAATGAAAAACTGTTTTTT. It specifies CASSFDSLNEKLFF. The V gene is TRBV5-5, the J gene TRBJ1-4; the D is unclear. The CDR3 is 14 residues long. The germline CDR1 and CDR2 sequences are SGHKS and YYEKEE (reference sequence). Trimming removed 2 bases from V and 5 bases from J, with 10 bases in between.

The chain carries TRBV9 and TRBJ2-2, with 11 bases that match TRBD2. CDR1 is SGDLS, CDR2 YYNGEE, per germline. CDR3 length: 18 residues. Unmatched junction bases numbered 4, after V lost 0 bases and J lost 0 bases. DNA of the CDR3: TGTGCCAGCAGCGTAGTAGCGGGAGGGTTCGCGAACACCGGGGAGCTGTTTTTT. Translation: CASSVVAGGFANTGELFF.

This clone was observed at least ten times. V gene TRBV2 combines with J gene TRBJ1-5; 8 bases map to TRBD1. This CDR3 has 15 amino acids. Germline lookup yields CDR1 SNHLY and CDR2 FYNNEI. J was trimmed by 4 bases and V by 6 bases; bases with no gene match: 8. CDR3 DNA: TGTGCCAGCAGCAGAGGGACAGGCGGAAATCAGCCCCAGCATTTT. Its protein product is CASSRGTGGNQPQHF.

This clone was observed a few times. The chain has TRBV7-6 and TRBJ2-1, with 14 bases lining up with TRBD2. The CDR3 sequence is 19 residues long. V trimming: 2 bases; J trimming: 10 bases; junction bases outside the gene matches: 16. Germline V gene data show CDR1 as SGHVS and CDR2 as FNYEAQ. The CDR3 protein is CASSLRDRGTSGRRGEQFF. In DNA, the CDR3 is TGTGCCAGCAGCTTACGGGACAGGGGGACTAGCGGGAGAAGAGGCGAGCAGTTCTTC.

CDR3 sequence: CASSATGGGNQPQHF. As DNA, the CDR3 is TGTGCCAGCAGTGCGACAGGGGGTGGCAATCAGCCCCAGCATTTT. This rearrangement joins TRBV25-1 to TRBJ1-5; TRBD1 agrees at 9 bases. Germline V gene sequence: CDR1 MGHDK, CDR2 SYGVNS. Germline trimming cut 4 bases from V and 2 bases from J; bases unmatched to any gene: 3. The CDR3 is 15 amino acids.

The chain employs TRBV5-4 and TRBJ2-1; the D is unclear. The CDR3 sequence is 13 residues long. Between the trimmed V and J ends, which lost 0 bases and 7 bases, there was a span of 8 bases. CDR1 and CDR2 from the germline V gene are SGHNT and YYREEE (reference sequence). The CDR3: CASSLEQANEQFF. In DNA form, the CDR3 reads TGTGCCAGCAGCTTGGAGCAGGCTAATGAGCAGTTCTTC. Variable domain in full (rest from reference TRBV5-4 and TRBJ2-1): ETGVTQSPTHLIKTRGQQVTLRCSSQSGHNTVSWYQQALGQGPQFIFQYYREEENGRGNFPPRFSGLQFPNYSSELNVNALELDDSALYLCASSLEQANEQFFGPGTRLTVL.

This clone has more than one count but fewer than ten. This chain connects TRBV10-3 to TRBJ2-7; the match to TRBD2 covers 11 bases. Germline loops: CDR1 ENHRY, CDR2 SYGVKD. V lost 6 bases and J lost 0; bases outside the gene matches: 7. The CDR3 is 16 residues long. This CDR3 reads CAISGTGTSGSYEQYF. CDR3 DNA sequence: TGTGCCATCAGCGGGACCGGGACTAGCGGCTCCTACGAGCAGTACTTC.

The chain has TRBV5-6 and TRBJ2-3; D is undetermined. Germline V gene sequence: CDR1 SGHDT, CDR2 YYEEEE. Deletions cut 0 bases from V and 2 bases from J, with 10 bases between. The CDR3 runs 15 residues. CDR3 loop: CASSLDARHTDTQYF. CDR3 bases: TGTGCCAGCAGCTTGGACGCCAGACACACAGATACGCAGTATTTT.

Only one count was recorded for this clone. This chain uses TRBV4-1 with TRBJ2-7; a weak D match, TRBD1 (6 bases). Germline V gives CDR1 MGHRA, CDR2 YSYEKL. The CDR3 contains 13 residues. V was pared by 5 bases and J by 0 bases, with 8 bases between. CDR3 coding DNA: TGCGCCAGCAGCTGGGACAACTCCTACGAGCAGTACTTC. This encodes CASSWDNSYEQYF.

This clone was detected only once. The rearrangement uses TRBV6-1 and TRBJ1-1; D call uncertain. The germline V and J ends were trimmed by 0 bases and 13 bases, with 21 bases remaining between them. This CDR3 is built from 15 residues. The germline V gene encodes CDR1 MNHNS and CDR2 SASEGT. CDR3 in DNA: TGTGCCAGCAGTGAAGCGCTTCGTAGACCCCCCTCTGGTTTCTTT. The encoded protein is CASSEALRRPPSGFF.